One and the same sample provided the 8 T cell receptor beta chains below, sequenced in a study of T cells in Graves' hyperthyroidism and ophthalmopathy. RNA transcripts were the template for amplifying TCR beta CDR3 regions. The HTBI primer set served for first-round RT-PCR of the TCR CDR3. One entry per CDR3 protein, called by TCRdb with MiXCR from the multiplex PCR reads. The profile shows 200,000 to 250,000 distinct CDR3 sequences, 15% to 20% of them singletons. Sequencing input: blood. Source of these receptors: a man aged 45-60 years with Graves' hyperthyroidism.

As to this clonotype: A much larger clonotype is one base distant, so this may be a read error. The chain combines TRBV28 with TRBJ1-2; D is unclear. The CDR3 is 12 amino acids. The V end lost 7 bases, the J end lost 6 bases, and 12 bases lay between the germline ends. Per the germline V gene, CDR1 is MDHEN and CDR2 is SYDVKM. For the CDR3, the DNA is TGTGCCAGCACTGCTAGTTCCCATGGCTACACCTTC. Protein: CASTASSHGYTF.

The sample holds many counts of this clonotype. The gene calls are TRBV20-1 and TRBJ2-5; TRBD2 matches at 11 bases. The V and J ends lost 3 bases and 1 base, in that order; junction bases with no gene match: 1. Per germline, CDR1 DFQATT and CDR2 SNEGSKA (reference sequence). There are 14 residues in the CDR3. CDR3 nucleotides: TGCAGTGCTAGTAGCGGGAGGGTCCAAGAGACCCAGTACTTC. Translation: CSASSGRVQETQYF.

This clonotype was seen ten or more times. The chain uses TRBV30 and TRBJ1-5; D gene unclear. Trimming removed 0 bases from V and 4 bases from J, with 7 bases in between. Germline CDR1 GTSNPN, CDR2 SVGIG (reference sequence). CDR3 size: 13 residues. This chain's CDR3 is CAWSVTPNQPQHF. In DNA, the CDR3 is TGTGCCTGGAGTGTCACACCAAATCAGCCCCAGCATTTT.

This clonotype was observed a few times. The rearrangement links TRBV7-2 to TRBJ2-4; TRBD2 matches 10 bases. After removal of 1 base from V and 0 bases from J, the junction contained 6 bases not matched to a gene. The length of the CDR3 is 18 residues. Germline loops: CDR1 SGHTA, CDR2 FQGNSA. The CDR3 reads CASSLGSLAGLAKNIQYF. CDR3 bases: TGTGCCAGCAGCTTAGGTTCACTAGCGGGACTAGCCAAAAACATTCAGTACTTC.

This clonotype was detected ten times or more. The chain has TRBV6-6 and TRBJ2-1, with D possibly matching TRBD2 (7 bases). The V and J ends lost 1 base and 9 bases respectively, with 10 bases between them. Germline CDR1 MNHNY, CDR2 SVGAGI (reference sequence). CDR3 size: 13 residues. CDR3 amino acids: CASSYLGGLEQFF. The CDR3 coding sequence is TGTGCCAGCAGTTACTTGGGGGGGCTTGAGCAGTTCTTC.

At least ten counts were recorded for this clonotype. The chain carries TRBV24-1 and TRBJ2-3, with 14 bases matching TRBD2. CDR3 size: 15 residues. V shed 9 bases and J 3 bases; nucleotides not matched to a gene: 4. Germline V CDR1 and CDR2: KGHDR, SFDVKD. In DNA, the CDR3 is TGTGCCACCGGGACTAGCGGGAGCGGGACAGATACGCAGTATTTT. Translated, it gives CATGTSGSGTDTQYF.

This clonotype was observed a handful of times. The CDR3, as DNA: TGCGCCAGCAGCTTGATCCCCCTAGCGGGAGCAGATACGCAGTATTTT. This codes for CASSLIPLAGADTQYF. The chain links TRBV5-1 to TRBJ2-3, with 10 bases that match TRBD2. Germline V lookup: CDR1 SGHRS, CDR2 YFSETQ. CDR3 size: 16 residues. With 1 base clipped from V and 4 bases from J, the junction kept 6 bases outside the gene matches.

Comment on this clonotype: The junction differs from germline at one of its ends, possibly a read error. The chain employs TRBV18 and TRBJ2-1, with 8 bases identical to TRBD2. Germline V lookup: CDR1 KGHSH, CDR2 LQKENI. The CDR3 totals 11 residues. CDR3 in amino acids: CASHSGNEQSF. The DNA for the CDR3 is TGTGCCAGCCATAGCGGGAATGAGCAGTCCTTC.